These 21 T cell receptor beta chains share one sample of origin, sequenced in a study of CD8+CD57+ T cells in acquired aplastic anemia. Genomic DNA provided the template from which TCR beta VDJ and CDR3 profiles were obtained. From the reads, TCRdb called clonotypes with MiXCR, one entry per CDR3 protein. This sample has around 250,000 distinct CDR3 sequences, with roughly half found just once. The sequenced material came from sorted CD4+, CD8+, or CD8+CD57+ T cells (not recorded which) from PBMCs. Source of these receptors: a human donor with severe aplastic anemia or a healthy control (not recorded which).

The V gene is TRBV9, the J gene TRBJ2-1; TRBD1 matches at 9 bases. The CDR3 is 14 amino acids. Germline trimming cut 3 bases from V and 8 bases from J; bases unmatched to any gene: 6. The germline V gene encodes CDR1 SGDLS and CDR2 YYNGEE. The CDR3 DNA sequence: TGTGCCAGCAGCGCACACAGGGGGCAGGATGAGCAGTTCTTC. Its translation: CASSAHRGQDEQFF.

CDR3: CASSITQGWQPQHF. CDR3 nucleotides: TGTGCCAGTAGTATCACGCAGGGGTGGCAGCCCCAGCATTTT. V usage is TRBV19 and J usage is TRBJ1-5; TRBD1 might be the D (6 bases). CDR3 length equals 14 residues. CDR1 LNHDA and CDR2 SQIVND come from the germline V gene (reference sequence). Trimming pared 3 bases from V and 7 bases from J, leaving 13 bases between.

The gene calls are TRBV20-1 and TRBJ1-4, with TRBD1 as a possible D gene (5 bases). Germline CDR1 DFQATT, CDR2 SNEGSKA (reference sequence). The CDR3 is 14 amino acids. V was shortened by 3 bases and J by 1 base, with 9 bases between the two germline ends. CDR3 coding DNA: TGCAGTGCTAGCGGGGCAGAAACTAATGAAAAACTGTTTTTT. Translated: CSASGAETNEKLFF.

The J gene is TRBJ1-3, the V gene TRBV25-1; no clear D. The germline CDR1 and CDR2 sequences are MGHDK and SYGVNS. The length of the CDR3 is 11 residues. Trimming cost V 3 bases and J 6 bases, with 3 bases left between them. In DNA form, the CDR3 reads TGTGCCAGCAGTGAGACAAACACCATATATTTT. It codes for CASSETNTIYF.

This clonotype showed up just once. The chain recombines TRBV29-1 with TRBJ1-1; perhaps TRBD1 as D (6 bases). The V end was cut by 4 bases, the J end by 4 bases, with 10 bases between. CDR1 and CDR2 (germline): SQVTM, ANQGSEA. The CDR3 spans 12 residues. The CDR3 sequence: CSVVYRVTEAFF. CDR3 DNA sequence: TGCAGCGTTGTATACAGGGTCACTGAAGCTTTCTTT.

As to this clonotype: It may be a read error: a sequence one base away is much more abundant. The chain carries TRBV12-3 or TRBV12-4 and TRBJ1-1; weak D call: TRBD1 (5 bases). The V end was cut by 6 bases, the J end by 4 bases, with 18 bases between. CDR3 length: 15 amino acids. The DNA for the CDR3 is TGTGCCAGCAGGTTTCGGGAAGGGGTTCGCACTGAAGCTTTCTTT. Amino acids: CASRFREGVRTEAFF.

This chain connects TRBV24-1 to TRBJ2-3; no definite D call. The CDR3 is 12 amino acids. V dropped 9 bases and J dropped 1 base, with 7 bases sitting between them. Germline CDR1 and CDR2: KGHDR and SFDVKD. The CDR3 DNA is TGTGCCACCCAGGCGGGCACAGATACGCAGTATTTT. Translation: CATQAGTDTQYF.

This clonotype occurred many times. The CDR3 sequence: CASTTDRDTGELFF. CDR3 nucleotide sequence: TGTGCCAGCACTACGGACAGGGACACCGGGGAGCTGTTTTTT. The J gene is TRBJ2-2, the V gene TRBV12-3 or TRBV12-4; the match to TRBD1 covers 8 bases. The V gene end was trimmed by 7 bases and the J gene end by 3 bases; junction bases not matched to a gene: 4. The CDR3 covers 14 residues.

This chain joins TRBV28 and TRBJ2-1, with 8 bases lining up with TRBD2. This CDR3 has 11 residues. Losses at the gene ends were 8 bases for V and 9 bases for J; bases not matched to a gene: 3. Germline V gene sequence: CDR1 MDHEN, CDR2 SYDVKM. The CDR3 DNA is TGTGCCAGCGGGCGGGGGGTTGAGCAGTTCTTC. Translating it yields CASGRGVEQFF.

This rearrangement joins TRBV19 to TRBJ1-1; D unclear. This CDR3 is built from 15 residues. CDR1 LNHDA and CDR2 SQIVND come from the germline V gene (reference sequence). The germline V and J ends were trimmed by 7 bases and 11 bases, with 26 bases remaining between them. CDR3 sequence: CASIELGSEDVYAFF. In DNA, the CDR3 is TGTGCCAGTATCGAACTAGGGTCGGAAGATGTGTATGCTTTCTTT.

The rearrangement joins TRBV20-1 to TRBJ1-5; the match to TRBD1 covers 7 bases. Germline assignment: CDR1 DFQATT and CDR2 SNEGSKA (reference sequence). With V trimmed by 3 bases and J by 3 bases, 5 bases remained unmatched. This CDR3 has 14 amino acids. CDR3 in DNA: TGCAGTGCTAGGAACAGGGGATCCAATCAGCCCCAGCATTTT. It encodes CSARNRGSNQPQHF.

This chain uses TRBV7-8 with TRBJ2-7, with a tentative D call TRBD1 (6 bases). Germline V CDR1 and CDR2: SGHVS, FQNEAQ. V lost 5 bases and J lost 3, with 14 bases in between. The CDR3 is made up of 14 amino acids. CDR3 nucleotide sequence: TGTGCCAGCAGCACCCCGACAGGAATCTACGAGCAGTACTTC. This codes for CASSTPTGIYEQYF.

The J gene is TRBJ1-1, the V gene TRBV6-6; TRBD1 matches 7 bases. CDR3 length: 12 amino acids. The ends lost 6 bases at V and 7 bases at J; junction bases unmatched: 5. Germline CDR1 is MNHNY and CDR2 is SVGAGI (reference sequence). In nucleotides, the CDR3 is TGTGCCAGCAGCCGGGGACAGCTTGAAGCTTTCTTT. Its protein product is CASSRGQLEAFF.

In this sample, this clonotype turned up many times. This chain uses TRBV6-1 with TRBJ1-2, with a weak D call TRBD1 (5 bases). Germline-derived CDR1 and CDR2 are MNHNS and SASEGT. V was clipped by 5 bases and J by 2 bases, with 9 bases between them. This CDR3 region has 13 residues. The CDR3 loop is CASSQQENYGYTF. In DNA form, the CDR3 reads TGTGCCAGCAGTCAACAGGAGAACTATGGCTACACCTTC.

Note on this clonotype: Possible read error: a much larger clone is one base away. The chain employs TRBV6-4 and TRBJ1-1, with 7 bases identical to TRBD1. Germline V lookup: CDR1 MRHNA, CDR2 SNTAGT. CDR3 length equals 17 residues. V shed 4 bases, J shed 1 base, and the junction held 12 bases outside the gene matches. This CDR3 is CASSARDSAYTNTEAFF. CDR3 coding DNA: TGTGCCAGCAGTGCCCGGGACAGCGCTTACACGAACACTGAAGCTTTCTTT.

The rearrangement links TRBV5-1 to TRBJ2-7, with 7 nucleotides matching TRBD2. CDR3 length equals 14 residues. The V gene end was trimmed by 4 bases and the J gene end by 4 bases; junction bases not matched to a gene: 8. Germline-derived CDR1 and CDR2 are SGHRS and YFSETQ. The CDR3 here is CASSTGLEPYEQYF. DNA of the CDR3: TGCGCCAGCAGCACCGGACTAGAGCCTTACGAGCAGTACTTC. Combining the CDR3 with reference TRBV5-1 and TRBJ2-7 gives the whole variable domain KAGVTQTPRYLIKTRGQQVTLSCSPISGHRSVSWYQQTPGQGLQFLFEYFSETQRNKGNFPGRFSGRQFSNSRSEMNVSTLELGDSALYLCASSTGLEPYEQYFGPGTRLTVT.

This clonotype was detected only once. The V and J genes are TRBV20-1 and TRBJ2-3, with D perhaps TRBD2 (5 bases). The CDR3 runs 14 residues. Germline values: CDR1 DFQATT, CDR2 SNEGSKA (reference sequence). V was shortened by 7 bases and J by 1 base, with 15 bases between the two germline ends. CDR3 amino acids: CSVPRPGGTDTQYF. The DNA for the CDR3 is TGCAGTGTCCCGCGACCCGGGGGCACAGATACGCAGTATTTT.

As DNA, the CDR3 is TGCAGTGCTACAACAATGCCGGGACAGGGGAGTGAAAACTATGGCTACACCTTC. Its translation: CSATTMPGQGSENYGYTF. The V gene is TRBV20-1, the J gene TRBJ1-2, with 10 positions matching TRBD1. V was clipped by 4 bases and J by 2 bases; unmatched bases: 16. The germline V gene encodes CDR1 DFQATT and CDR2 SNEGSKA (reference sequence). The length of the CDR3 is 18 residues.

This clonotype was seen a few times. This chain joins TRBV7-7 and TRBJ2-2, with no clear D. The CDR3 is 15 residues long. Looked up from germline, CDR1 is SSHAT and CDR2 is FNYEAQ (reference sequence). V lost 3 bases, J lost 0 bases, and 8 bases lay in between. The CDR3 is CASSFKNANTGELFF. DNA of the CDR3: TGTGCCAGCAGCTTCAAGAACGCGAACACCGGGGAGCTGTTTTTT. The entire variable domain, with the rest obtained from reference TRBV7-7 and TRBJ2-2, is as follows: GAGVSQSPRYKVTKRGQDVTLRCDPISSHATLYWYQQALGQGPEFLTYFNYEAQPDKSGLPSDRFSAERPEGSISTLTIQRTEQRDSAMYRCASSFKNANTGELFFGEGSRLTVL.

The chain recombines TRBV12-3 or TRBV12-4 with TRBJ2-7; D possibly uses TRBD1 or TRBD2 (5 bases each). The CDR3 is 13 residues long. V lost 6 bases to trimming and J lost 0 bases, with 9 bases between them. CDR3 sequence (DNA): TGTGCCAGCAGCGCAGGGAGCTCCTACGAGCAGTACTTC. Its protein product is CASSAGSSYEQYF.

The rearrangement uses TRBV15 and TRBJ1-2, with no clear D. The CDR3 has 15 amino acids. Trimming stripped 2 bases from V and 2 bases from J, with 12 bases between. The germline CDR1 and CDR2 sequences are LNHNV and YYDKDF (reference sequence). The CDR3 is CATSRRGRLNYGYTF. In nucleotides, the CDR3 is TGTGCCACCAGCAGACGTGGACGGTTAAACTATGGCTACACCTTC.